Listed here are 17 T cell receptor beta chains from one sample, sequenced in a study of early T cells in non-severe SARS-CoV-2 infection. TCRdb processed the 5' RACE reads anew with MiXCR; each CDR3 protein has one entry. The data show some 70,000 distinct CDR3 sequences, approximately 9% seen once. Sequenced input: whole blood. Receptor source: an adult who was a healthcare worker with PCR-confirmed SARS-CoV-2 infection or an uninfected control (not recorded which).

This sequence joins TRBV29-1 and TRBJ1-3; the D gene is possibly TRBD1 (6 bases). The CDR3 runs to 14 residues. Germline values: CDR1 SQVTM, CDR2 ANQGSEA. V lost 3 bases, J lost 0 bases, and 9 bases lay in between. CDR3 sequence: CSVDEGDSGNTIYF. CDR3 nucleotide sequence: TGCAGCGTTGATGAGGGGGACTCTGGAAACACCATATATTTT. The whole variable domain, remainder taken from reference TRBV29-1 and TRBJ1-3, is SAVISQKPSRDICQRGTSLTIQCQVDSQVTMMFWYRQQPGQSLTLIATANQGSEATYESGFVIDKFPISRPNLTFSTLTVSNMSPEDSSIYLCSVDEGDSGNTIYFGEGSWLTVV.

For the CDR3, the DNA is TGTGCCAGCAGTAAGGACGGGAACACAGATACGCAGTATTTT. Translated: CASSKDGNTDTQYF. The chain carries TRBV6-4 and TRBJ2-3; TRBD2 might be the D (5 bases). With 5 bases removed from V and 2 bases from J, the gap between germline ends came to 11 bases. The CDR3 has 14 residues. Per germline, CDR1 MRHNA and CDR2 SNTAGT.

This clonotype was observed many times. The J gene is TRBJ2-2, the V gene TRBV4-3; D is possibly TRBD1 (5 bases). The CDR3 length is 14 residues. V gave up 0 bases and J gave up 6 bases, with 8 bases separating them. CDR1 is LGHNA and CDR2 is YSLEER in the germline V gene. The CDR3 is CASSQDREAGELFF. The DNA of the CDR3 is TGCGCCAGCAGCCAAGACAGGGAAGCCGGGGAGCTGTTTTTT.

This clonotype was recorded many times. The gene calls are TRBV11-3 and TRBJ1-3, with TRBD1 as a possible D gene (5 bases). With 2 bases removed from V and 4 bases from J, the gap between germline ends came to 9 bases. From germline, CDR1 is SGHNT and CDR2 YENEEA. This CDR3 region has 14 residues. This CDR3 is CASSLTGSGNTIYF. For the CDR3, the DNA is TGTGCCAGCAGCTTAACAGGATCCGGAAACACCATATATTTT.

This chain links TRBV12-5 with TRBJ1-3; a weak D match, TRBD1 (5 bases). Germline V gene sequence: CDR1 LGHNT, CDR2 FRNRAP. The V gene lost 6 bases and the J gene lost 4 bases, with 16 bases spanning the gap. The CDR3 runs 15 residues. The CDR3 DNA reads as TGTGCTAGTGGCCTAGCGGCAGCAGGGGGAAACACCATATATTTT. It encodes CASGLAAAGGNTIYF.

This clonotype was seen at least ten times. The chain recombines TRBV20-1 with TRBJ2-1; 8 bases fit TRBD2. The CDR3 covers 14 residues. Trimming cost V 4 bases and J 7 bases; bases outside gene matches: 9. Germline V CDR1 and CDR2: DFQATT, SNEGSKA (reference sequence). The CDR3 sequence is CSAIFRTSSNEQFF. The DNA for the CDR3 is TGCAGTGCTATTTTTCGGACTAGCTCGAATGAGCAGTTCTTC.

This clonotype was observed at least ten times. The chain combines TRBV4-1 with TRBJ2-1; D is unresolved. V was shortened by 4 bases and J by 5 bases, with 9 bases between the two germline ends. CDR3 length: 13 amino acids. Germline V CDR1 and CDR2: MGHRA, YSYEKL. The CDR3 sequence: CASSLLQHNEQFF. The CDR3 nucleotides read TGCGCCAGCAGCCTCCTACAACACAATGAGCAGTTCTTC.

The chain has TRBV7-6 and TRBJ2-1, with 13 bases fitting TRBD2. Looked up from germline, CDR1 is SGHVS and CDR2 is FNYEAQ. V shed 3 bases, J shed 7 bases, and the junction held 3 bases outside the gene matches. The CDR3 loop spans 15 amino acids. Here the CDR3 DNA reads TGTGCCAGCAGCTTGGGACTAGCGGGATTTAATGAGCAGTTCTTC. Translated: CASSLGLAGFNEQFF.

This chain connects TRBV7-2 to TRBJ2-1; D gene uncertain. Deletions cut 4 bases from V and 3 bases from J, with 4 bases between. The CDR3 totals 12 residues. The germline gives CDR1 SGHTA, CDR2 FQGNSA. The CDR3 nucleotides are TGTGCCAGCAGCTCTTTCTACAATGAGCAGTTCTTC. Protein sequence: CASSSFYNEQFF.

This clonotype has ten or more counts. The J gene is TRBJ2-1, the V gene TRBV5-4, with TRBD1 identical over 12 bases. The CDR3 spans 15 residues. The germline V gene has CDR1 SGHNT and CDR2 YYREEE (reference sequence). Trimming removed 3 bases from V and 7 bases from J; junction bases left unmatched: 5. CDR3 sequence: CASSWDRGRENEQFF. The CDR3 nucleotides are TGTGCCAGCAGCTGGGACAGGGGGCGCGAGAATGAGCAGTTCTTC.

This chain connects TRBV5-4 to TRBJ2-1; perhaps TRBD2 as D (5 bases). V was pared by 4 bases and J by 6 bases, with 11 bases between. The CDR3 is 13 residues long. Per germline, CDR1 SGHNT and CDR2 YYREEE (reference sequence). The CDR3 spells CASSPRLTNEQFF. The CDR3 DNA is TGTGCCAGCAGCCCTCGACTAACCAATGAGCAGTTCTTC.

This clonotype has only a few counts. CDR3 coding DNA: TGTGCCAGCTCACCAACAGAGACCCAGTACTTC. It yields the protein CASSPTETQYF. The V and J genes are TRBV18 and TRBJ2-5; no firm D call. Trimming pared 2 bases from V and 4 bases from J, leaving 2 bases between. Germline V CDR1 and CDR2: KGHSH, LQKENI. The CDR3 sequence is 11 residues long.

This sequence joins TRBV3-1 and TRBJ2-7; 8 bases map to TRBD2. J was trimmed by 4 bases and V by 0 bases; bases with no gene match: 5. Germline V gene data show CDR1 as LGHDT and CDR2 as YNNKEL (reference sequence). CDR3 length equals 15 residues. The chain's CDR3 is CASSQDGRGEYEQYF. The CDR3 DNA reads as TGTGCCAGCAGCCAAGACGGGAGGGGCGAATACGAGCAGTACTTC.

J is TRBJ2-7 and V is TRBV12-3 or TRBV12-4; 7 nucleotides line up with TRBD1. J gave up 3 bases and V 4 bases, and 9 bases lay outside the gene matches. The length of the CDR3 is 15 residues. The DNA for the CDR3 is TGTGCCAGCAGTTCCGGACAGGCCCCGAACTACGAGCAGTACTTC. Translated: CASSSGQAPNYEQYF.

This clonotype has only a few counts. The J gene is TRBJ1-2, the V gene TRBV28, with a tentative D call TRBD1 (6 bases). There are 16 residues in the CDR3. The V gene lost 6 bases and the J gene lost 4 bases, with 21 bases spanning the gap. Germline CDR1 reads MDHEN; CDR2 reads SYDVKM. The DNA for the CDR3 is TGTGCCAGCAGAGTTTTTGGGAAGGGGGGCCCCTATGGCTACACCTTC. It specifies CASRVFGKGGPYGYTF.

This clonotype has a count of ten or more. V usage is TRBV3-1 and J usage is TRBJ2-1; 9 bases match TRBD2. Germline values: CDR1 LGHDT, CDR2 YNNKEL (reference sequence). This CDR3 contains 17 residues. V was clipped by 3 bases and J by 5 bases; unmatched bases: 11. The CDR3 DNA sequence: TGTGCCAGCAGCCATCAGGGAACTAGCGGGCCCAACAATGAGCAGTTCTTC. Its translation: CASSHQGTSGPNNEQFF.

There are a few counts of this clonotype. This chain joins TRBV20-1 and TRBJ1-6; TRBD1 agrees at 7 bases. Trimming removed 7 bases from V and 7 bases from J; junction bases left unmatched: 10. Germline lookup yields CDR1 DFQATT and CDR2 SNEGSKA (reference sequence). The CDR3 contains 14 residues. CDR3 residues: CSVNRQGLNSPLHF. CDR3 in DNA: TGCAGTGTTAATAGACAGGGTCTGAATTCACCCCTCCACTTT.